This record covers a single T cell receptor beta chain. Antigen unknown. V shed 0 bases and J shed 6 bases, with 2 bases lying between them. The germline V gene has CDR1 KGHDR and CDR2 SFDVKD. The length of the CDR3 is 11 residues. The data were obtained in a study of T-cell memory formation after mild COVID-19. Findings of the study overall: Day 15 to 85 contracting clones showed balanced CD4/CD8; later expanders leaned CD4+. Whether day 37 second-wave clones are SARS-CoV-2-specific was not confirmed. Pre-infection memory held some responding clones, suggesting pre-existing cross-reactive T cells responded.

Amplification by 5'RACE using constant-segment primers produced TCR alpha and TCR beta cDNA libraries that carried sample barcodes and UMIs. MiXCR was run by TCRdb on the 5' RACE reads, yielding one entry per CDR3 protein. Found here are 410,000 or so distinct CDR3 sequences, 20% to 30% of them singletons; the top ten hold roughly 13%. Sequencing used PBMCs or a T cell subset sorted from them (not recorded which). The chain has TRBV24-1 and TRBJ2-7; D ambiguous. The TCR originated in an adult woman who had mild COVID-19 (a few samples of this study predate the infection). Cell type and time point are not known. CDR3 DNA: TGTGCCACCAGTGATTTGCTCGAGCAGTACTTC. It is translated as CATSDLLEQYF.